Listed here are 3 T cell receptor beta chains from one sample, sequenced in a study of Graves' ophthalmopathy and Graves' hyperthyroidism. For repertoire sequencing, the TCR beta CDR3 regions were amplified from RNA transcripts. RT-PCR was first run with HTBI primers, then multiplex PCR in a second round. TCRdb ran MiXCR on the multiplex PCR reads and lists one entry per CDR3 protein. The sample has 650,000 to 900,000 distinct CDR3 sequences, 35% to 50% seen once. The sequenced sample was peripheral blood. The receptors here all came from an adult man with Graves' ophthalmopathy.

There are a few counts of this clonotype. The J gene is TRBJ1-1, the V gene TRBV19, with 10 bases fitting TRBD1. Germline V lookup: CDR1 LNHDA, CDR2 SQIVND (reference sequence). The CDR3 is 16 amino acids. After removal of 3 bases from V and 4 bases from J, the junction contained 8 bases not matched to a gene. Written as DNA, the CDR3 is TGTGCCAGTAGTATCCGCGGGGACAGGGGTAGCACTGAAGCTTTCTTT. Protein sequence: CASSIRGDRGSTEAFF.

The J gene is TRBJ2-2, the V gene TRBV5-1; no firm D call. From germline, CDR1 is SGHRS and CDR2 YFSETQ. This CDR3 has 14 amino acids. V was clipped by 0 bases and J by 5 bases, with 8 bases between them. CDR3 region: CASSLDPATGELFF. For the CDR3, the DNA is TGCGCCAGCAGCTTGGACCCAGCGACCGGGGAGCTGTTTTTT.

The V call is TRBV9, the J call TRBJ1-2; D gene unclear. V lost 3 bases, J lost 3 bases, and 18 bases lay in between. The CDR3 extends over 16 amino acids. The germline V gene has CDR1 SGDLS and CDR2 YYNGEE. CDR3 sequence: CASSGTGRLYDYGYTF. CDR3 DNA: TGTGCCAGCAGCGGGACCGGCCGCCTTTATGACTATGGCTACACCTTC.